This T cell receptor (beta chain) was sequenced for a study of control samples from healthy donors and cancer patients (dated by TCRdb to the early 2020s). As to this clone: Its binding antigen is unknown. The record has no base qualities; no much larger clone is one base away.

The library was obtained by the immunoSEQ multiplex PCR assay. TCRdb limited this immuneACCESS table to in-frame rearrangements with V and J called. A share of clones is missing; checked studies link under half to unresolved V genes, and the rest is unexplained. Within this sample are around 85,000 clones, with about 89% of them counted one time only. The ten largest clones add up to about 7.6% of the sample. V drops 0 bases and J drops 3 bases, leaving 10 bases in between. CDR1 and CDR2 (SGHRS, YFSETQ) derive from the germline V gene. Reading from cysteine to phenylalanine, the CDR3 counts 14 amino acids. Only CDR3 DNA remains: 42 bases, in frame from the first base.

The sequenced sample consisted of blood. The receptor was isolated from a woman aged 60-75 years in good health. Recombination joined TRBV5-1 with TRBJ2-7, with the D gene possibly TRBD1 or TRBD2, each one fitting 6 bases. The CDR3 in this case is CASSLGLGGYEQYF. The nucleotides are TGCGCCAGCAGCTTGGGACTAGGGGGCTACGAGCAGTACTTC.